Listed below are T cell receptor beta chains from one sample, sequenced in a study of T cells in Graves' hyperthyroidism and ophthalmopathy. TCRdb analysed the multiplex PCR reads with MiXCR anew, one entry per CDR3 protein. The repertoire consists of some 400,000 distinct CDR3 sequences, with roughly 14% occurring once and the leading ten covering under 25%. Sequenced material: blood. The source of these receptors is a man aged 30-40 years with Graves' hyperthyroidism that later progressed to Graves' ophthalmopathy. Both conserved end residues are part of each CDR3. Each record gives: J gene, clone size, D gene, V gene, CDR3 length, CDR3 protein, CDR3 DNA. D genes are given only for firm matches. Clone size is shown for a subset of rows, as once, few, many or a class of expanded clone.

J gene: TRBJ1-1; clone size: few; D gene: NA; V gene: TRBV29-1; CDR3 length: 11; CDR3 protein: CSPEAGTEAFF; CDR3 DNA: TGCAGCCCCGAGGCGGGCACTGAAGCTTTCTTT
J gene: TRBJ1-1; clone size: many; D gene: NA; V gene: TRBV20-1; CDR3 length: 15; CDR3 protein: CSARDFGTGNTEAFF; CDR3 DNA: TGCAGTGCTAGAGATTTCGGGACGGGGAACACTGAAGCTTTCTTT
J gene: TRBJ1-2; clone size: NA; D gene: NA; V gene: TRBV19; CDR3 length: 14; CDR3 protein: CASRPHLGGDGYTF; CDR3 DNA: TGTGCCAGTAGGCCCCATCTGGGGGGCGATGGCTACACCTTC
J gene: TRBJ2-5; clone size: many; D gene: NA; V gene: TRBV28; CDR3 length: 11; CDR3 protein: CASRNQETQYF; CDR3 DNA: TGTGCCAGCAGAAACCAAGAGACCCAGTACTTC
J gene: TRBJ1-4; clone size: NA; D gene: NA; V gene: TRBV6-1; CDR3 length: 11; CDR3 protein: CASRENEKLFF; CDR3 DNA: TGTGCCAGCAGGGAAAATGAAAAACTGTTTTTT
J gene: TRBJ2-1; clone size: many; D gene: NA; V gene: TRBV2; CDR3 length: 13; CDR3 protein: CASLYREGNEQFF; CDR3 DNA: TGTGCCAGCCTATATAGGGAAGGCAATGAGCAGTTCTTC
J gene: TRBJ2-1; clone size: few; D gene: NA; V gene: TRBV11-2; CDR3 length: 13; CDR3 protein: CASSLDFGNEQFF; CDR3 DNA: TGTGCCAGCAGCTTAGACTTCGGGAATGAGCAGTTCTTC
J gene: TRBJ1-5; clone size: many; D gene: TRBD1; V gene: TRBV7-2; CDR3 length: 16; CDR3 protein: CASSLVTGVSNQPQHF; CDR3 DNA: TGTGCCAGCAGCTTAGTGACAGGGGTGAGCAATCAGCCCCAGCATTTT
J gene: TRBJ1-1; clone size: few; D gene: NA; V gene: TRBV10-3; CDR3 length: 12; CDR3 protein: CAIRQENTEAFF; CDR3 DNA: TGTGCCATCAGGCAGGAGAACACTGAAGCTTTCTTT
J gene: TRBJ1-6; clone size: few; D gene: NA; V gene: TRBV28; CDR3 length: 15; CDR3 protein: CASSFGGGVNSALHF; CDR3 DNA: TGTGCCAGCAGTTTTGGGGGCGGAGTTAATTCGGCCCTCCACTTT
J gene: TRBJ1-2; clone size: NA; D gene: NA; V gene: TRBV3-1; CDR3 length: 14; CDR3 protein: CASSPSRVRYGYTF; CDR3 DNA: TGTGCCAGCAGCCCGTCCAGGGTTAGGTATGGCTACACCTTC
J gene: TRBJ2-7; clone size: few; D gene: NA; V gene: TRBV20-1; CDR3 length: 13; CDR3 protein: CSARVPGTYEQYF; CDR3 DNA: TGCAGTGCTAGAGTCCCAGGGACCTACGAGCAGTACTTC
J gene: TRBJ2-5; clone size: NA; D gene: NA; V gene: TRBV9; CDR3 length: 14; CDR3 protein: CASSVLGEGETQYF; CDR3 DNA: TGTGCCAGCAGCGTGTTGGGAGAGGGAGAGACCCAGTACTTC
J gene: TRBJ2-1; clone size: NA; D gene: NA; V gene: TRBV28; CDR3 length: 16; CDR3 protein: CASSLTGGTSYNEQFF; CDR3 DNA: TGTGCCAGCAGTTTAACCGGGGGGACATCCTACAATGAGCAGTTCTTC
J gene: TRBJ2-5; clone size: NA; D gene: TRBD2; V gene: TRBV7-9; CDR3 length: 17; CDR3 protein: CASSQGASGGPSGTQYF; CDR3 DNA: TGTGCCAGCAGCCAGGGGGCTAGCGGGGGGCCCTCTGGGACCCAGTACTTC
J gene: TRBJ2-5; clone size: many; D gene: NA; V gene: TRBV2; CDR3 length: 13; CDR3 protein: CASSEEQGETQYF; CDR3 DNA: TGTGCCAGCAGTGAAGAGCAGGGTGAGACCCAGTACTTC
J gene: TRBJ2-2; clone size: many; D gene: NA; V gene: TRBV12-3/TRBV12-4; CDR3 length: 19; CDR3 protein: CASSSNRRGLVRNTGELFF; CDR3 DNA: TGTGCCAGCAGTTCCAATAGGAGGGGGCTCGTCAGGAACACCGGGGAGCTGTTTTTT
J gene: TRBJ2-7; clone size: many; D gene: NA; V gene: TRBV5-6; CDR3 length: 13; CDR3 protein: CASSLGQNYEQYF; CDR3 DNA: TGTGCCAGCAGCTTGGGGCAGAACTACGAGCAGTACTTC
J gene: TRBJ1-1; clone size: many; D gene: NA; V gene: TRBV5-1; CDR3 length: 13; CDR3 protein: CASSLDRHTEAFF; CDR3 DNA: TGCGCCAGCAGCTTGGACAGGCACACTGAAGCTTTCTTT
J gene: TRBJ2-5; clone size: few; D gene: TRBD1; V gene: TRBV9; CDR3 length: 15; CDR3 protein: CASSDFTGGWETQYF; CDR3 DNA: TGTGCCAGCAGCGACTTCACAGGGGGCTGGGAGACCCAGTACTTC
J gene: TRBJ1-5; clone size: many; D gene: NA; V gene: TRBV2; CDR3 length: 12; CDR3 protein: CASSEAGQPQHF; CDR3 DNA: TGTGCCAGCAGTGAGGCGGGGCAGCCCCAGCATTTT
J gene: TRBJ2-3; clone size: NA; D gene: TRBD2; V gene: TRBV7-9; CDR3 length: 18; CDR3 protein: CASSKGLAGGLSTDTQYF; CDR3 DNA: TGTGCCAGCAGCAAGGGACTAGCGGGGGGGCTTAGCACAGATACGCAGTATTTT
J gene: TRBJ2-3; clone size: many; D gene: NA; V gene: TRBV20-1; CDR3 length: 14; CDR3 protein: CSARDLVSSDTQYF; CDR3 DNA: TGCAGTGCTAGAGATCTCGTGTCATCAGATACGCAGTATTTT
J gene: TRBJ2-5; clone size: NA; D gene: TRBD1; V gene: TRBV13; CDR3 length: 14; CDR3 protein: CASSLGDRAETQYF; CDR3 DNA: TGTGCCAGCAGCTTAGGGGACAGGGCGGAGACCCAGTACTTC
J gene: TRBJ2-1; clone size: many; D gene: TRBD2; V gene: TRBV11-2; CDR3 length: 17; CDR3 protein: CASSLFTSGAIHNEQFF; CDR3 DNA: TGTGCCAGCAGCTTGTTTACTAGCGGGGCGATACACAATGAGCAGTTCTTC
J gene: TRBJ2-1; clone size: NA; D gene: TRBD1; V gene: TRBV6-1; CDR3 length: 17; CDR3 protein: CASSEFWTGGNYNEQFF; CDR3 DNA: TGTGCCAGCAGTGAATTCTGGACAGGGGGAAACTACAATGAGCAGTTCTTC
J gene: TRBJ1-1; clone size: many; D gene: TRBD1; V gene: TRBV28; CDR3 length: 14; CDR3 protein: CASSRHRGNTEAFF; CDR3 DNA: TGTGCCAGCAGCCGACACAGGGGGAACACTGAAGCTTTCTTT
J gene: TRBJ1-5; clone size: many; D gene: NA; V gene: TRBV20-1; CDR3 length: 13; CDR3 protein: CSARRQGFQPQHF; CDR3 DNA: TGCAGTGCTAGACGGCAGGGGTTTCAGCCCCAGCATTTT
J gene: TRBJ2-5; clone size: few; D gene: NA; V gene: TRBV20-1; CDR3 length: 11; CDR3 protein: CSANPQETQYF; CDR3 DNA: TGCAGTGCTAACCCTCAAGAGACCCAGTACTTC
J gene: TRBJ2-7; clone size: once; D gene: TRBD1; V gene: TRBV20-1; CDR3 length: 13; CDR3 protein: CSAEDRRYYEQYF; CDR3 DNA: TGCAGTGCCGAGGACAGGAGGTACTACGAGCAGTACTTC
J gene: TRBJ2-2; clone size: many; D gene: NA; V gene: TRBV20-1; CDR3 length: 14; CDR3 protein: CSASGGLNTGELFF; CDR3 DNA: TGCAGTGCTAGCGGGGGGCTGAACACCGGGGAGCTGTTTTTT
J gene: TRBJ2-3; clone size: few; D gene: NA; V gene: TRBV27; CDR3 length: 12; CDR3 protein: CASSMKRDTQYF; CDR3 DNA: TGTGCCAGCAGTATGAAAAGGGATACGCAGTATTTT
J gene: TRBJ2-2; clone size: few; D gene: TRBD1; V gene: TRBV9; CDR3 length: 15; CDR3 protein: CASSTRTGPTGELFF; CDR3 DNA: TGTGCCAGCAGCACCAGGACAGGGCCCACCGGGGAGCTGTTTTTT
J gene: TRBJ2-7; clone size: many; D gene: NA; V gene: TRBV11-1; CDR3 length: 17; CDR3 protein: CASSSTNLAGVTYEQYF; CDR3 DNA: TGTGCCAGCAGCTCGACGAACTTGGCAGGGGTCACCTACGAGCAGTACTTC
J gene: TRBJ2-3; clone size: few; D gene: NA; V gene: TRBV9; CDR3 length: 11; CDR3 protein: CASSITDTQYF; CDR3 DNA: TGTGCCAGCAGTATCACAGATACGCAGTATTTT
J gene: TRBJ2-2; clone size: many; D gene: NA; V gene: TRBV12-3/TRBV12-4; CDR3 length: 14; CDR3 protein: CASSYGDGTGELFF; CDR3 DNA: TGTGCCAGCAGTTACGGGGACGGAACCGGGGAGCTGTTTTTT
J gene: TRBJ2-5; clone size: many; D gene: NA; V gene: TRBV30; CDR3 length: 12; CDR3 protein: CAWSSLRETQYF; CDR3 DNA: TGTGCCTGGAGTTCCCTTAGGGAGACCCAGTACTTC
J gene: TRBJ2-3; clone size: few; D gene: NA; V gene: TRBV14; CDR3 length: 16; CDR3 protein: CASSQNGGVVTDTQYF; CDR3 DNA: TGTGCCAGCAGCCAAAATGGCGGGGTTGTAACAGATACGCAGTATTTT
J gene: TRBJ1-5; clone size: many; D gene: NA; V gene: TRBV18; CDR3 length: 13; CDR3 protein: CASSPGVSQPQHF; CDR3 DNA: TGTGCCAGCTCCCCAGGGGTCTCTCAGCCCCAGCATTTT